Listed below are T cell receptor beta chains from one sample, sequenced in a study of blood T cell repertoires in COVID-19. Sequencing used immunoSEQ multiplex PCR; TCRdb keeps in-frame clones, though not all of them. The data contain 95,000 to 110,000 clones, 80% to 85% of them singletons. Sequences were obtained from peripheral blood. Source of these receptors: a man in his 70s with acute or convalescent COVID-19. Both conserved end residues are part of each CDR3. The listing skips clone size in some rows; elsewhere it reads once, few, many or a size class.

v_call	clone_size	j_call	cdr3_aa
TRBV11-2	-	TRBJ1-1	CASSFEGVAFF
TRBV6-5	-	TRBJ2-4	CASSYSGLAAKNIQYF
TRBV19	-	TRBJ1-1	CASSSGIWNTEAFF
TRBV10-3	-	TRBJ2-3	CAISDLAGGPTDTQYF
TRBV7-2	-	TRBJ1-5	CASSNFAQPQHF
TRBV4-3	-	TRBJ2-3	CASSQDAASGGPDTQYF
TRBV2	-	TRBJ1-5	CASSEGQTSNQPQHF
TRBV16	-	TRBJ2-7	CASSQSAGALTYEQYF
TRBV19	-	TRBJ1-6	CASSPPGQGNSPLHF
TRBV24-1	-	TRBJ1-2	CATSVGDREKGNYGYTF
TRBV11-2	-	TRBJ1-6	CATDTGADYNSPLHF
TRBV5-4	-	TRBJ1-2	CASSDLGGADGYTF
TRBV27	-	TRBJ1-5	CASSFQGEDQPQHF
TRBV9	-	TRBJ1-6	CASSVESGGSSYNSPLHF
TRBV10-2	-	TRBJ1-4	CASSLQGTNEKLFF
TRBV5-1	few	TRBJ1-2	CASFAGGYGYTF
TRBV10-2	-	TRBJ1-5	CASSEIASANQPQHF
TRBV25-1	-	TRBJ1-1	CASSEYATPNTEAFF
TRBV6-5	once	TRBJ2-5	CASSYSAGVGETQYF
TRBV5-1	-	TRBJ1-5	CASRPEVHGNQPQHF
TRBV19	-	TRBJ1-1	CASSSGQVGWHTRRPEAFF
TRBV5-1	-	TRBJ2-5	CASRENGETQYF
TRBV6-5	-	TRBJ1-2	CASSNTDRYSYGYTF
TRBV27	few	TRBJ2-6	CASTQLRGAGANVLTF
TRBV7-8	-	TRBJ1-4	CASSRPGQGATNEKLFF
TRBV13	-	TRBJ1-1	CASSLGQDHGGAFF
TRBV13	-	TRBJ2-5	CASSLAGKETQYF
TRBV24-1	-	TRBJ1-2	CATSDTPGTGADGYTF
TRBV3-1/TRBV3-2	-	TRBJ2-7	CASSQEGVDSYEQYF
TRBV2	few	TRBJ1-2	CASSKHGTDYGYTF
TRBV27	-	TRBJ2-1	CASSFDSNNEQFF
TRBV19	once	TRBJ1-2	CASSRGTNYGYTF
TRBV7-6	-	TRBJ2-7	CASSSQGYEQYF
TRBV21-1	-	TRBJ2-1	CASSTDLENEQFF
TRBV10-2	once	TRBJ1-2	CASSESTGTYGYTF
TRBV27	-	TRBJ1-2	CASSPTGVYGYTF
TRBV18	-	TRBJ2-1	CASSPRRDYNEQFF
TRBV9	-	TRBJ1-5	CASSVAGGNQPQHF
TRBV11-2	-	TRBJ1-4	CASSLTGTENEKLFF
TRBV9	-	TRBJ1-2	CASSVEQGAGGYTF
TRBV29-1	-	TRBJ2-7	CSVKPQGSYEQYF
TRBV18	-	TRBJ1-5	CASSPQEAGNQPQHF
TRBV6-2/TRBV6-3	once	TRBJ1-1	CASSNRGNTEAFF
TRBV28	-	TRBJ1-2	CASSSQTGIYGYTF
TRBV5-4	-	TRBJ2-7	CASSLAPAPGQYF
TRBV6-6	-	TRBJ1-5	CASSGQGGGGNQPQHF
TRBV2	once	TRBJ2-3	CATRDRVITDTQYF
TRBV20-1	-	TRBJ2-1	CSASQTSGGDEQFF
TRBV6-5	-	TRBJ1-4	CASRKDRAGEKLFF
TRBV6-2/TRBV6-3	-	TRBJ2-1	CASSYYTSSGRTSYNEQFF
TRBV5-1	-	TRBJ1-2	CASSLGIGRGYGYTF
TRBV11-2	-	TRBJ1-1	CASSLEGGSNTEAFF
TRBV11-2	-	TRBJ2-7	CASSVGRQYYEQYF
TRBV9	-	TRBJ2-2	CASTLDLVGELFF
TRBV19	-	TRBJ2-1	CASSIYRSSYNEQFF
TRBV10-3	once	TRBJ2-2	CAISDRVIGELFF
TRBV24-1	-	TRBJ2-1	CATSGQGVGEQFF
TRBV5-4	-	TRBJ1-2	CASSLGGQGAYGYTF
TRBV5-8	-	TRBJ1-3	CASSLSRSMGNTIYF